What follows describes a single T cell receptor beta chain. The sequenced target, TCR beta, came from blood CD8+ and CD4+ T cells. The sample comes from a study of CD8 T cells in Susac syndrome. Random hexamers served to reverse transcribe roughly 0.45 to 1 ug RNA. One entry per CDR3 protein results from TCRdb running MiXCR on the immunoSEQ multiplex PCR reads. The sample includes around 170,000 distinct CDR3 sequences, roughly 92% of them seen just once. The specimen sequenced was CD4+ T cells from PBMCs. The origin of this receptor is a human donor with Susac syndrome.

The CDR3: CSAVGLAGTDTQYF. CDR3 nucleotides: TGCAGTGCCGTGGGACTAGCGGGGACAGATACGCAGTATTTT. The genes are TRBV20-1 and TRBJ2-3, with 13 bases fitting TRBD2. The trim removed 6 bases at V and 3 bases at J, leaving 3 bases unmatched. CDR3 length: 14 residues. From germline, CDR1 is DFQATT and CDR2 SNEGSKA (reference sequence).